This T cell receptor beta chain comes out of a study of early T cells in non-severe SARS-CoV-2 infection (dated by TCRdb to the early 2020s). Turning to the overall study: Because TCR sequencing was done on bulk RNA from unsorted whole blood, the alpha and beta chains could not be paired. What the work shows at the level of the full study, not this receptor alone: VDJdb matching was skewed toward anti-spike CD8 responses and likely underestimated virus-specific expansions, missing private and CD4 specificities.

This clonotype was picked up many times. Its target antigen remains unknown. The input lacks base qualities; no much larger clone sits a single base away. V lost 0 bases and J lost 4 bases, and the count of bases not matched to a germline gene is 3. From the germline V gene, CDR1 is SGHRS and CDR2 is YFSETQ. The CDR3 sequence holds 16 residues, the cysteine and phenylalanine included. CDR3 DNA is the only sequence kept; it has 48 bases, read in frame from the first base. This was a case-control study nested in a cohort of healthcare workers in London, UK, who had nasopharyngeal swab PCR tests and blood samples taken every week. Between 23 and 31 March 2020, the week of the UK lockdown, healthcare workers were enrolled and then followed up weekly for as long as 16 weeks. The library was generated by 5' RACE. Reads for this sample came from a NextSeq 500. Unique molecular identifiers were attached to individual cDNA molecules in the TCR library protocol so that sequencing error and PCR bias could be corrected. TCR alpha and beta chains were both sequenced, and the abundances of alpha and beta sequences in each sample were closely correlated with each other. As for how the authors treated the data: V gene, J gene and CDR3 annotation of TCR sequences was performed with Decombinator V4. TCRs were defined as expanded if a significant change between any two time points was detected under a Poisson model with p below 0.0001. TCR abundances were normalised to the total number of TCRs sequenced per sample and expressed as counts per million. MAIT TCRs were defined by TRAV1-2 paired with TRAJ12, TRAJ20 or TRAJ33, and iNKT TCRs by TRAV10 paired with TRAJ18. VDJdb, accessed on 1 November 2021, was searched for TCRs annotated for CMV, EBV and SARS-CoV-2, and TCRs annotated for more than one antigen were excluded. TCRdb ran its own pipeline on the public reads, namely fastp trimming at Q25 and MiXCR clone calling, and kept in-frame beta chains. Entries that share a CDR3 protein sequence are merged under the most common genes and DNA. None of the V and J calls come from the authors' own analysis; TCRdb made them. This sample is represented by 70,000 to 90,000 distinct CDR3 sequences; 8% to 13% of them were singletons. Together, the top ten hold around 8% of the sample.

This receptor was taken from an adult who was a healthcare worker with PCR-confirmed SARS-CoV-2 infection or an uninfected control (not recorded which). The sample in question was whole blood, obtained at baseline. The V gene is TRBV5-1 and the J gene is TRBJ2-2; 10 bases in the junction line up with TRBD1. The DNA sequence reads TGCGCCAGCAGCTTGGGACAGGGGGCTAGCACCGGGGAGCTGTTTTTT. Its amino acids are CASSLGQGASTGELFF.